Below are 26 T cell receptor beta chains sequenced from a single sample in a study of blood T cell repertoires in COVID-19. Some clones are missing from TCRdb's copy, which holds only in-frame ones; the method was immunoSEQ multiplex PCR. Among hundreds of thousands of clones listed, more than 75% were seen once. Sequences were obtained from PBMCs or T cells enriched from blood (not recorded which). The receptors come from a woman younger than 45 who had recovered from COVID-19.

V usage is TRBV6-6 and J usage is TRBJ2-5; possibly TRBD1 for D (5 bases). This CDR3 region has 15 residues. The germline CDR1 and CDR2 sequences are MNHNY and SVGAGI (reference sequence). V shed 4 bases and J shed 5 bases, with 17 bases lying between them. The CDR3 is CASSSLQQGWETQYF. As DNA, the CDR3 is TGTGCCAGCAGTTCCCTGCAGCAGGGATGGGAGACCCAGTACTTC.

V usage is TRBV28 and J usage is TRBJ1-6, with 8 nucleotides matching TRBD1. V lost 4 bases, J lost 8 bases, and 7 bases stayed unmatched. The germline gives CDR1 MDHEN, CDR2 SYDVKM. This CDR3 contains 15 residues. The chain's CDR3 is CASSYLTGEHSPLHF. Here the CDR3 DNA reads TGTGCCAGCAGTTATTTGACAGGGGAGCATTCACCCCTCCACTTT.

The J gene is TRBJ2-3, the V gene TRBV5-1, with 9 bases that match TRBD1. This CDR3 comprises 14 residues. V shed 2 bases, J shed 6 bases, and the junction held 4 bases outside the gene matches. Germline assignment: CDR1 SGHRS and CDR2 YFSETQ. The CDR3 region has the DNA TGCGCCAGCAGCTTTGGGGACAGGGTGGATACGCAGTATTTT. This sequence encodes CASSFGDRVDTQYF.

V gene TRBV28 combines with J gene TRBJ2-1; 8 bases align to TRBD2. The germline V gene encodes CDR1 MDHEN and CDR2 SYDVKM. CDR3 size: 16 residues. Trimming took 2 bases from V and 4 from J; bases not matched to a gene: 7. The CDR3 is CASSLRGGAVYNEQFF. CDR3 nucleotide sequence: TGTGCCAGCAGTTTACGGGGGGGGGCGGTTTACAATGAGCAGTTCTTC.

This clone was seen a single time. J is TRBJ1-2 and V is TRBV11-1; D gene uncertain. V lost 2 bases, J lost 2 bases, and 6 bases lay in between. The CDR3 is made up of 13 amino acids. Germline CDR1 is SGHAT and CDR2 is FQDESV (reference sequence). The CDR3 region has the DNA TGTGCCAGCAGCTTAAGAGGGAACTATGGCTACACCTTC. It yields the protein CASSLRGNYGYTF.

The chain employs TRBV14 and TRBJ2-6; D might be TRBD1 (6 bases). V lost 2 bases, J lost 3 bases, and 11 bases lay in between. CDR3 length: 16 residues. Looked up from germline, CDR1 is SGHDN and CDR2 is FVKESK. Here the CDR3 DNA reads TGTGCCAGCAGCCAAAATAACAGGGTTGGGGCCAACGTCCTGACTTTC. Its translation is CASSQNNRVGANVLTF.

The rearrangement joins TRBV27 to TRBJ2-1; D ambiguous. The CDR3 covers 14 residues. Trimming shortened V by 5 bases and J by 4 bases, and 12 bases separated the two germline ends. Germline lookup yields CDR1 MNHEY and CDR2 SMNVEV (reference sequence). CDR3 loop: CASSDGPSYNEQFF. The DNA of the CDR3 is TGTGCCAGCAGTGATGGGCCTTCATACAATGAGCAGTTCTTC.

The chain uses TRBV9 and TRBJ1-2; TRBD1 might be the D (5 bases). This CDR3 has 14 residues. Germline V CDR1 and CDR2: SGDLS, YYNGEE. With 3 bases removed from V and 2 bases from J, the gap between germline ends came to 11 bases. In nucleotides, the CDR3 is TGTGCCAGCAGCGGACGGGACTCCAACTATGGCTACACCTTC. It yields the protein CASSGRDSNYGYTF.

This chain uses TRBV6-6 with TRBJ1-3; TRBD1 matches 11 bases. V dropped 5 bases and J dropped 4; count of bases not matched to a gene: 10. This CDR3 is 17 amino acids long. The germline CDR1 and CDR2 sequences are MNHNY and SVGAGI (reference sequence). The CDR3, as DNA: TGTGCCAGCAGTCGAGGATGGGGGGACAGGGGGGGAAACACCATATATTTT. Translation gives CASSRGWGDRGGNTIYF.

This rearrangement joins TRBV4-1 to TRBJ2-5; D may be TRBD2 (5 bases). Germline lookup yields CDR1 MGHRA and CDR2 YSYEKL. Trimming removed 3 bases from V and 7 bases from J, with 12 bases in between. The CDR3 totals 13 residues. CDR3 in DNA: TGCGCCAGCAGCCAGACTACCGCCGGGACCCAGTACTTC. It translates to CASSQTTAGTQYF.

The chain joins TRBV12-5 to TRBJ1-1, with no clear D. CDR1 and CDR2 from the germline V gene are LGHNT and FRNRAP. The germline V and J ends were trimmed by 1 base and 6 bases, with 9 bases remaining between them. The CDR3 is made up of 13 amino acids. CDR3 nucleotides: TGTGCTAGTGGTTTGGGCTTTCGAGCTGAAGCTTTCTTT. Amino acids: CASGLGFRAEAFF.

DNA for the CDR3: TGTGCCAGCAGGGACTTGGGACAGGGTAGCACTGAAGCTTTCTTT. Residues: CASRDLGQGSTEAFF. The chain carries TRBV28 and TRBJ1-1; TRBD1 matches 9 bases. The V segment lost 6 bases and the J segment 4 bases; nucleotides outside the gene matches: 9. Germline CDR1 is MDHEN and CDR2 is SYDVKM. This CDR3 has 15 amino acids.

The chain is built from TRBV28 and TRBJ1-4, with 8 bases lining up with TRBD1. In germline, CDR1 is MDHEN, CDR2 SYDVKM. This CDR3 spans 15 amino acids. V was clipped by 5 bases and J by 3 bases; unmatched bases: 5. CDR3 region: CASSTRQGSNEKLFF. The DNA of the CDR3 is TGTGCCAGCAGTACCCGACAGGGGTCTAATGAAAAACTGTTTTTT.

The CDR3 reads CASRVLREANGELFF. In DNA form, the CDR3 reads TGTGCCAGCAGGGTCTTGCGGGAGGCGAACGGGGAGCTGTTTTTT. The chain recombines TRBV27 with TRBJ2-2; 8 bases line up with TRBD2. This CDR3 has 15 amino acids. The junction had 10 bases not matched to a gene; V was cut back by 6 bases and J by 7 bases. Germline-derived CDR1 and CDR2 are MNHEY and SMNVEV (reference sequence).

The chain employs TRBV5-1 and TRBJ2-3; D gene ambiguous. The CDR3 contains 16 residues. The germline CDR1 and CDR2 sequences are SGHRS and YFSETQ. V dropped 0 bases and J dropped 4 bases, with 15 bases sitting between them. This chain's CDR3 is CASSLEVAPRPDTQYF. CDR3 DNA: TGCGCCAGCAGCTTGGAAGTGGCACCCCGCCCAGATACGCAGTATTTT.

V is TRBV15 and J is TRBJ2-3, with D possibly TRBD1 on 6 matching bases. Germline CDR1 and CDR2: LNHNV and YYDKDF (reference sequence). The length of the CDR3 is 15 residues. Trimming stripped 5 bases from V and 0 bases from J, with 12 bases between. CDR3 amino acids: CATSSAGVSTDTQYF. CDR3 coding DNA: TGTGCCACCAGCTCCGCAGGGGTTAGCACAGATACGCAGTATTTT.

The chain joins TRBV30 to TRBJ1-5; D is ambiguous. The CDR3 contains 16 residues. The V and J ends lost 5 bases and 3 bases respectively, with 20 bases between them. Germline V gives CDR1 GTSNPN, CDR2 SVGIG (reference sequence). The CDR3 DNA is TGTGCCTGGGACGCGGGGAAGTTGAGACTCAATCAGCCCCAGCATTTT. It is translated as CAWDAGKLRLNQPQHF.

The rearrangement links TRBV9 to TRBJ2-7; D is undetermined. The germline CDR1 and CDR2 sequences are SGDLS and YYNGEE. Trimming shortened V by 0 bases and J by 0 bases, and 10 bases separated the two germline ends. The CDR3 consists of 15 residues. DNA of the CDR3: TGTGCCAGCAGCGTAGGCCAGTCAAGCTCCTACGAGCAGTACTTC. This codes for CASSVGQSSSYEQYF.

The chain carries TRBV19 and TRBJ2-2, with D perhaps matching TRBD1 (6 bases). This CDR3 has 14 amino acids. Per the germline V gene, CDR1 is LNHDA and CDR2 is SQIVND (reference sequence). V lost 8 bases and J lost 8, with 18 bases in between. CDR3 sequence reads: CASAGVLLGGELFF. CDR3 coding DNA: TGTGCCAGTGCAGGGGTACTCCTCGGGGGGGAGCTGTTTTTT.

As for this clone: A read error may account for a junction end that differs from germline. The chain has TRBV3-1 (or the pseudogene TRBV3-2) and TRBJ1-2; D gene ambiguous. Germline lookup yields CDR1 LGHDT and CDR2 YNNKEL (reference sequence). CDR3 length: 16 residues. The CDR3 loop is CASSPTLTRSDYGYTF. The CDR3, as DNA: TGTGCCAGCAGCCCGACCCTAACCCGTTCCGACTACGGCTACACCTTC.

As for this clone: This sample includes further DNA sequences coding for the same CDR3. The chain couples TRBV6-5 to TRBJ2-7; TRBD1 might be the D (5 bases). Germline CDR1 MNHEY, CDR2 SVGAGI. Trimming took 2 bases from V and 1 from J, leaving 6 bases between them. This CDR3 spans 13 amino acids. Here the CDR3 DNA reads TGTGCCAGCAGTTACCCAGGGTCCTACGAGCAGTACTTC. Its translation is CASSYPGSYEQYF.

This rearrangement joins TRBV5-1 to TRBJ2-5; the D gene is possibly TRBD2 (6 bases). The CDR3 consists of 16 residues. Deletions cut 1 base from V and 1 base from J, with 14 bases between. Per germline, CDR1 SGHRS and CDR2 YFSETQ. In DNA, the CDR3 is TGCGCCAGCAGCTTGCGGGCCGCGGGACTCCAAGAGACCCAGTACTTC. The encoded protein is CASSLRAAGLQETQYF.

The chain has TRBV4-1 and TRBJ2-7; TRBD2 matches 7 bases. The germline CDR1 and CDR2 sequences are MGHRA and YSYEKL. CDR3 size: 14 residues. J gave up 4 bases and V 1 base, and 4 bases lay outside the gene matches. As DNA, the CDR3 is TGCGCCAGCAGCCAAGTACGGGGGGAGTACGAGCAGTACTTC. Its protein product is CASSQVRGEYEQYF.

The rearrangement links TRBV24-1 to TRBJ2-3; TRBD1 might be the D (6 bases). Per the germline V gene, CDR1 is KGHDR and CDR2 is SFDVKD. The CDR3 has 15 residues. V lost 5 bases to trimming and J lost 2 bases, with 13 bases between them. CDR3 sequence: CATSASDSITDTQYF. The CDR3 nucleotides are TGTGCCACCAGTGCTTCGGACAGTATCACAGATACGCAGTATTTT.

V gene TRBV5-1 combines with J gene TRBJ1-1; 7 bases line up with TRBD1. J gave up 0 bases and V 2 bases, and 7 bases lay outside the gene matches. The CDR3 extends over 16 amino acids. Germline CDR1 SGHRS, CDR2 YFSETQ. CDR3 in DNA: TGCGCCAGCAGCTTCGGCCCAGGGGGTATGAACACTGAAGCTTTCTTT. Its protein product is CASSFGPGGMNTEAFF. The full variable domain, in which reference TRBV5-1 and TRBJ1-1 provide the parts outside the CDR3, is KAGVTQTPRYLIKTRGQQVTLSCSPISGHRSVSWYQQTPGQGLQFLFEYFSETQRNKGNFPGRFSGRQFSNSRSEMNVSTLELGDSALYLCASSFGPGGMNTEAFFGQGTRLTVV.

V and J are TRBV5-5 and TRBJ2-3; 12 bases agree with TRBD2. CDR3 size: 17 residues. Unmatched junction bases numbered 8, after V lost 4 bases and J lost 2 bases. CDR1 and CDR2 from the germline V gene are SGHKS and YYEKEE (reference sequence). CDR3 in DNA: TGTGCCAGCAGCCCCGGGACTAGCGGGTCTGTCACAGATACGCAGTATTTT. Translating gives CASSPGTSGSVTDTQYF.